This is a list of T cell receptor beta chains from one sample in a study of cytomegalovirus exposure and HLA in healthy donors. Only in-frame clones appear in the TCRdb table, and some are missing; sequencing was by immunoSEQ multiplex PCR. Of 25,000 to 40,000 clones listed, roughly 60% were seen once; the top ten hold 20% to 25%. Sequencing was performed on PBMCs. Every receptor here comes from a middle-aged man in good health and CMV-seropositive. CDR3s include the opening cysteine and the closing phenylalanine or tryptophan. The order of the fields is clone size, V gene, D gene, J gene, CDR3 DNA, CDR3 protein. The D gene is left open where the match is weak. Only part of the rows carry a size: once, few, many, or a class if the clone is expanded.

NA,TRBV29-1,TRBD1,TRBJ1-1,TGCAGCGCGGACAGGGGTGAAGCTTTCTTT,CSADRGEAFF
few,TRBV5-1,NA,TRBJ2-6,TGCGCCAGCAGCGTGACAGGCTACTCTGGGGCCAACGTCCTGACTTTC,CASSVTGYSGANVLTF
NA,TRBV5-4,TRBD1,TRBJ2-3,TGTGCCAGCAGCACCGGACAGGGCACAGATACGCAGTATTTT,CASSTGQGTDTQYF
NA,TRBV9,TRBD2,TRBJ2-7,TGTGCCCGCACAGGAGGTCAGGGTGAGCGGGGGTCTTCCTACGAGCAGTACTTC,CARTGGQGERGSSYEQYF
few,TRBV30,NA,TRBJ2-5,TGTGCCTGGAGTGTAGTCGGTGAGACCCAGTACTTC,CAWSVVGETQYF
NA,TRBV4-1,TRBD2,TRBJ2-1,TGCGCCAGCAGCCAAGAAGGACTAGCGTACAATGAGCAGTTCTTC,CASSQEGLAYNEQFF
NA,TRBV4-1,NA,TRBJ1-1,TGCGCCAGCAGCCAAGAAGGCTCGCAACAAATAGGGGACACTGAAGCTTTCTTT,CASSQEGSQQIGDTEAFF
NA,TRBV4-1,NA,TRBJ1-1,TGCGCCAGCACCCTCTCGGGGGGGCGCCTGACTGAAGCTTTCTTT,CASTLSGGRLTEAFF
NA,TRBV6-1,TRBD1,TRBJ1-1,TGTGCCAGCTCCAGGGAGGGACAGGGAAGTGAAGCTTTCTTT,CASSREGQGSEAFF
NA,TRBV30,NA,TRBJ2-7,TGTGCCTGGAGTGCGGGGGGCCCCTCCGAGCAGTACTTC,CAWSAGGPSEQYF
NA,TRBV9,TRBD1,TRBJ2-3,TGTGCCAGCAGCGGAGGGGACAGGGGAACAGATACGCAGTATTTT,CASSGGDRGTDTQYF
few,TRBV30,NA,TRBJ2-4,TGTGCCTGGAGTGTATCCAGGGAAAACATTCAGTACTTC,CAWSVSRENIQYF
NA,TRBV10-1,NA,TRBJ2-7,TGCGCCAGCAGTGATTGGGGGCATCTGTACGAGCAGTACTTC,CASSDWGHLYEQYF
once,TRBV13,NA,TRBJ1-1,TGTGCCAGCAGCTTAGCCAGTACCAACACTGAAGCTTTCTTT,CASSLASTNTEAFF
NA,TRBV27,NA,TRBJ1-5,TGTGCCAGCAGTTTAATACCAGGGGCGGCTCAGCCCCAGCATTTT,CASSLIPGAAQPQHF
NA,TRBV29-1,NA,TRBJ2-7,TGCAGCGTTCGGCAGGGCACCTGGGAGCAGTACTTC,CSVRQGTWEQYF
NA,TRBV18,NA,TRBJ2-3,TGTGCCAGCTCCCTACCACCAGATACGCAGTATTTT,CASSLPPDTQYF
NA,TRBV11-1,TRBD1,TRBJ2-5,TGTGCCAGCAGTAAACTGGGACAGCAGGAGACCCAGTACTTC,CASSKLGQQETQYF
few,TRBV30,NA,TRBJ1-1,TGTGCCTGGAGCCCGGTGAACACTGAAGCTTTCTTT,CAWSPVNTEAFF
NA,TRBV25-1,NA,TRBJ1-1,TGTGCCAGCAGTGAACGGGGAGGCACTGAAGCTTTCTTT,CASSERGGTEAFF
NA,TRBV28,NA,TRBJ2-1,TGTGCCAGCAGGCCTCTAGAGAGCAATGAGCAGTTCTTC,CASRPLESNEQFF
NA,TRBV5-1,NA,TRBJ2-2,TGCGCCAGCCTGGTCGGGACACCCAACACCGGGGAGCTGTTTTTT,CASLVGTPNTGELFF
NA,TRBV30,TRBD2,TRBJ2-7,TGTGCCTGGAGTACCCCGCTAGCGGGCTACGAGCAGTACTTC,CAWSTPLAGYEQYF
NA,TRBV30,TRBD2,TRBJ2-3,TGTGCCTGGAGTGGGACTAGCGGTTACACAGATACGCAGTATTTT,CAWSGTSGYTDTQYF